The following is a T cell receptor (beta chain) sequence with its context. The antigen is unknown. Preparation of the TCR beta libraries relied on UMI-labeled 5' RACE. From the 5' RACE reads, TCRdb lists one entry per CDR3 protein and no DNA. This repertoire comprises under 5,000 distinct CDR3 sequences; its ten largest clones make up 20% to 30%. The germline V gene encodes CDR1 GTSNPN and CDR2 SVGIG (reference sequence). The CDR3 length is 12 residues. The source of the sample is a study of human CD8 memory T cell subsets. Notes on the study in general: No chain other than the T cell receptor beta chain was sequenced. Stem-like memory T cell repertoires barely overlapped those of precursor exhausted T cells.

This clonotype originated in a human donor in good health. The chain has TRBV30 and TRBJ2-1. Sequencing used CD8+ effector memory T cells (TEM) sorted from PBMCs. Subset noted: effector memory CD8 T cells, CCR7- CD45RO+ CD95+. The CDR3 here is CAWSEVGNEQFF.